This TCR beta chain was recorded in a study of regulatory T cells in long-lasting Graves disease. Study context: Graves' cases, newly diagnosed, had used antithyroid drugs under 3 months.

HTBI primers from iRepertoire and Arm-PCR of CDR3 regions yielded the TCR beta libraries. TCRdb itself ran the multiplex PCR reads through MiXCR, one entry per CDR3 protein. The table records about 470,000 distinct CDR3 sequences, roughly 16% of them present only once. In this sample, this clonotype turned up a few times. The sample's time point: newly diagnosed GD, antithyroid drugs for less than 3 months. Generation of the TCR library employed RNA extracted from PBMCs. With 2 bases clipped from V and 2 bases from J, the junction kept 5 bases outside the gene matches. This CDR3 contains 14 residues. The germline V gene encodes CDR1 SQVTM and CDR2 ANQGSEA. These sequences were also reported in another study, on T cells in Graves' hyperthyroidism and ophthalmopathy. From that paper: Clinical symptoms, serum thyroxine and TRAb, thyroid ultrasound and orbital computed tomography together formed the diagnostic basis. It was a median approximately 6 months before onset that the model predicted ophthalmopathy.

This receptor was obtained from a man aged 35 to 55 with Graves disease. Source: peripheral blood mononuclear cells (PBMCs), taken at new diagnosis, from a patient treated with antithyroid drugs. V usage is TRBV29-1 and J usage is TRBJ1-1, with TRBD1 matching over 7 bases. This CDR3 reads CSVENRGHNTEAFF. CDR3 bases: TGCAGCGTTGAAAACAGGGGACACAACACTGAAGCTTTCTTT.